This T cell receptor (beta chain) was sequenced during a study of CD8 T cells in Susac syndrome (dated by TCRdb to about 2019). Regarding the complete study: Whether CD8+ T cell activation and differentiation in Susac syndrome was antigen driven was tested using repertoire sequencing. CD8+ T cell repertoire clonality was compared between some 13 healthy donors, some 14 Susac syndrome patients and fewer than 19 multiple sclerosis patients. Broad study findings and their caveats: The study acknowledged that relatively few individuals were included in the TCR sequencing and HLA analysis.

As regards this clonotype: Its antigen remains unidentified. No clone much larger than this one lies a single base away; base qualities are absent.

RNA was extracted using the RNeasy kit, and about 0.5 to 1 ug of the RNA was reverse transcribed with random hexamers. The immunoSEQ multiplex PCR assay, which covers 54 Vbeta and 13 Jbeta segments, was used to amplify TCR beta CDR3 regions. To correct PCR amplification bias, a synthetic template baseline was used for both primer optimization and computational correction. The authors processed their data as follows. Reads were annotated to V, D and J genes according to IMGT and were analyzed with immunoSEQ Analyzer, with only productive sequences retained. Clonality was calculated as one minus the Shannon entropy normalized by log2 of the number of productive unique sequences. Public and private clones were assessed among the 100 most prevalent clones of each patient and control. Clones were defined as Susac-specific if absent from the healthy and MS cohorts, from 1052 published viral clones and from other ImmuneACCESS disease sequences. TCRdb reran the public reads through fastp at Q25 and MiXCR, keeping productive beta chains. Rows merge per CDR3 protein into single entries with the most common DNA and genes. The V and J calls come from TCRdb's annotation, not from the publication. The sample includes 150,000 to 180,000 distinct CDR3 sequences, with about 95% observed a single time. 0.15% of the sample is taken by the ten largest.

Looking up the germline V gene (reference sequence) yields CDR1 SEHNR and CDR2 FQNEAQ. The V end gives up 5 bases and the J end 3 bases, leaving 9 bases in the junction not matched to a gene. Spanning cysteine to phenylalanine, the CDR3 consists of 16 amino acids. Kept here is only the CDR3 DNA, which spans 48 bases and is read in frame from base 1. High-throughput TCR beta sequencing profiled peripheral blood CD8+ and CD4+ T cells from healthy donors, Susac syndrome patients and multiple sclerosis patients. The multiple sclerosis controls were treatment-naive patients whose relapsing-remitting disease, either stable or active, fulfilled the revised McDonald criteria. Bulk CD8+ and CD4+ T cells were purified by magnetic negative isolation, while CD8+ TEMRA cells were enriched using FACS. Blood was drawn into EDTA tubes, processed within 24 hours, and PBMCs were isolated by density gradient centrifugation. PBMCs intended for TCR sequencing were cryopreserved in liquid nitrogen and were subsequently thawed in a 37 degrees C water bath. The sorted or isolated CD4+, CD8+ and CD8+ TEMRA cells had a purity of 90% or higher.

This clonotype was obtained from a human donor with multiple sclerosis. Sequenced material: CD8+ T cells from PBMCs. The sequence is built from TRBV7-9 and TRBJ2-2; 7 middle bases align to TRBD2. The nucleotide sequence is TGTGCCAGCAGCCGGTCCATAGGGAGGGACACCGGGGAGCTGTTTTTT. This sequence encodes CASSRSIGRDTGELFF.